The subject of this entry is one TCR beta chain. The data originate from a study of T cell responses to AZD1222 COVID-19 vaccine. Sequencing was performed with immunoSEQ multiplex PCR; in TCRdb, only in-frame clones are kept and a portion is missing. This sample has roughly 120,000 clones, with roughly nine tenths found just once. There are 13 residues in the CDR3. The V gene lost 2 bases and the J gene lost 6 bases, with 11 bases spanning the gap. The V gene's germline CDR1 is SGHNT and CDR2 YYREEE (reference sequence). The specimen was peripheral blood, collected on day 0 of AZD1222 vaccination. The receptor was isolated from an adult in good health. The chain combines TRBV5-4 with TRBJ1-2; possibly TRBD1 for D (5 bases). In DNA form, the CDR3 reads TGTGCCAGCAGCTTATCAGGGAGCCATGGCTACACCTTC. It is translated as CASSLSGSHGYTF. The complete variable domain, with remaining parts taken from reference TRBV5-4 and TRBJ1-2, reads ETGVTQSPTHLIKTRGQQVTLRCSSQSGHNTVSWYQQALGQGPQFIFQYYREEENGRGNFPPRFSGLQFPNYSSELNVNALELDDSALYLCASSLSGSHGYTFGSGTRLTVV.